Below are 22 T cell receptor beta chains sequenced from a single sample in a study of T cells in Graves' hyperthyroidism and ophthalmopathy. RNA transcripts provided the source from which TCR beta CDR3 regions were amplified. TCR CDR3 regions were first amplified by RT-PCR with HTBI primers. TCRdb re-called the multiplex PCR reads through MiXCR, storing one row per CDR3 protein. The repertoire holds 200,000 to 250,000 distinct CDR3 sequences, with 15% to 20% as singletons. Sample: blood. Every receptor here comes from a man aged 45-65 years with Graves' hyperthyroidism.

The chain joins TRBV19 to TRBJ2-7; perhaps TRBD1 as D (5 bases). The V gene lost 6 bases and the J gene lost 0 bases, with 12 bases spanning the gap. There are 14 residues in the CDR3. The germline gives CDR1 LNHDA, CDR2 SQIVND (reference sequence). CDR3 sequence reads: CASSPTTVSYEQYF. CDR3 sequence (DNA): TGTGCCAGTAGCCCTACGACAGTCTCCTACGAGCAGTACTTC.

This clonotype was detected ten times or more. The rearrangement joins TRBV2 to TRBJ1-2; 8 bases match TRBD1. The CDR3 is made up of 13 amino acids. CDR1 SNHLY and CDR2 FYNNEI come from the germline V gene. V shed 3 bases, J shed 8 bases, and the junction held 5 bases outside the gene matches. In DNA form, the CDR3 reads TGTGCCAGCAGTGACAGGGGGCAACTCGGCTACACCTTC. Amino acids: CASSDRGQLGYTF.

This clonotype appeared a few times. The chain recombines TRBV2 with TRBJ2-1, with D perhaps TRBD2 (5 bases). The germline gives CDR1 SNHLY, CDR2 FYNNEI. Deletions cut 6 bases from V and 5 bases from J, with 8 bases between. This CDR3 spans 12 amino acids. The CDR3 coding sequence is TGTGCCAGCAGCTTGCGGGACAATGAGCAGTTCTTC. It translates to CASSLRDNEQFF.

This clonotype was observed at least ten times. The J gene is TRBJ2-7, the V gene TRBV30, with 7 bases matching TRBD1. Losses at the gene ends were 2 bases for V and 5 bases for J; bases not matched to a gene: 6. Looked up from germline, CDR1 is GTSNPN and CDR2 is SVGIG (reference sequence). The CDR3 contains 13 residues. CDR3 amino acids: CAWSKTGPDEQYF. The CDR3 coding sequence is TGTGCCTGGAGTAAGACAGGGCCGGACGAGCAGTACTTC.

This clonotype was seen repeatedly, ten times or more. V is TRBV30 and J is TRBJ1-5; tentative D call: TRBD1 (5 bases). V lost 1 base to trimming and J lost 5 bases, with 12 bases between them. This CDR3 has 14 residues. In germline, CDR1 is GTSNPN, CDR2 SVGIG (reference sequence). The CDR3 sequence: CAWSEYDRHQPQHF. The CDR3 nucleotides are TGTGCCTGGAGTGAATACGACAGACATCAGCCCCAGCATTTT.

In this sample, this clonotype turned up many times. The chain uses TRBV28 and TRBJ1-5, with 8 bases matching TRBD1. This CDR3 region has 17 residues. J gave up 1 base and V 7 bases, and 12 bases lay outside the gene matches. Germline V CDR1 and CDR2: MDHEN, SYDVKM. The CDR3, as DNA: TGTGCCAGCAAAAATAACAGGGGGATTAGAAGCAATCAGCCCCAGCATTTT. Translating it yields CASKNNRGIRSNQPQHF.

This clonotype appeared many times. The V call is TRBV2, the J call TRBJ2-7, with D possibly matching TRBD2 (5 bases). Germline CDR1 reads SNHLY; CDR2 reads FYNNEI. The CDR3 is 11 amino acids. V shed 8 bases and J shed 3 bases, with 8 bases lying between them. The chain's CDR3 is CASGLLYEQYF. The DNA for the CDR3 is TGTGCCAGCGGACTGCTCTACGAGCAGTACTTC.

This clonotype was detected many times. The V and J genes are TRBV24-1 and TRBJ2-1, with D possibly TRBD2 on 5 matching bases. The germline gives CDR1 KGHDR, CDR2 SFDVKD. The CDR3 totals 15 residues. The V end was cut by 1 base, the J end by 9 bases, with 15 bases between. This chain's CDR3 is CATSDFEGPGSEQFF. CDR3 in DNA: TGTGCCACCAGTGATTTTGAGGGCCCGGGGAGTGAGCAGTTCTTC.

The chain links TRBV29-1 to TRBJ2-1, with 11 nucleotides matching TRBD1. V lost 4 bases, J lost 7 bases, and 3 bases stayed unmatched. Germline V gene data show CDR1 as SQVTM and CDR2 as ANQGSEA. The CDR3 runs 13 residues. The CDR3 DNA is TGCAGCGTTGCGGGACAGGGGGGAAATGAGCAGTTCTTC. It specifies CSVAGQGGNEQFF.

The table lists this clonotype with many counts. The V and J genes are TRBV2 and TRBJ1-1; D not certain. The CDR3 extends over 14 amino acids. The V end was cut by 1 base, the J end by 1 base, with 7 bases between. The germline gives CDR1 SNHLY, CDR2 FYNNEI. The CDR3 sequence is CASSEDPENTEAFF. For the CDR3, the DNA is TGTGCCAGCAGTGAAGACCCGGAGAACACTGAAGCTTTCTTT.

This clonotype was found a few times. The CDR3 DNA sequence: TGTGCCAGCACCCTTGGGGGGGGCAATCAGCCCCAGCATTTT. Encoded protein: CASTLGGGNQPQHF. The chain carries TRBV6-2 or TRBV6-3 and TRBJ1-5, with D maybe TRBD1 (5 bases). Trimming left V 7 bases short and J 2 bases short, with 12 bases between. This CDR3 is built from 14 residues. Germline values: CDR1 MNHEY, CDR2 SVGEGT.

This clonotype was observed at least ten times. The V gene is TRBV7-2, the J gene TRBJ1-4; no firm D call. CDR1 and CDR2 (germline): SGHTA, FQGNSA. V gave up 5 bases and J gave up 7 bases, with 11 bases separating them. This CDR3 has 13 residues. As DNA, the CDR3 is TGTGCCAGCAGCGTTGGGATGGGTGAAAAACTGTTTTTT. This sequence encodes CASSVGMGEKLFF.

As DNA, the CDR3 is TGTGCCAGCAGCTTATCCCCCAGGACAGGGGCTTTCTACTTC. Translated: CASSLSPRTGAFYF. The genes are TRBV7-9 and TRBJ2-5; 9 bases fit TRBD1. The germline V gene encodes CDR1 SEHNR and CDR2 FQNEAQ (reference sequence). J was trimmed by 14 bases and V by 2 bases; bases with no gene match: 12. This CDR3 has 14 residues.

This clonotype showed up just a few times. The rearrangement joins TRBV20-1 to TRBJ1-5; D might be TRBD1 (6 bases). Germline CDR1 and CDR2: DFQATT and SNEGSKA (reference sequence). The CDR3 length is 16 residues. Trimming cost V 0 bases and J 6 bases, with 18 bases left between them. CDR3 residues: CSARDRVRGAGQPQHF. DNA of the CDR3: TGCAGTGCTAGAGATCGGGTGCGGGGGGCGGGTCAGCCCCAGCATTTT.

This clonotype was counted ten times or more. The CDR3 DNA is TGTGCCAGCAGTTTTGACAGCCTCCAAGAGACCCAGTACTTC. Translation: CASSFDSLQETQYF. This chain uses TRBV12-3 or TRBV12-4 with TRBJ2-5, with a weak D call TRBD1 (5 bases). The CDR3 loop spans 14 amino acids. Trimming pared 3 bases from V and 1 base from J, leaving 9 bases between.

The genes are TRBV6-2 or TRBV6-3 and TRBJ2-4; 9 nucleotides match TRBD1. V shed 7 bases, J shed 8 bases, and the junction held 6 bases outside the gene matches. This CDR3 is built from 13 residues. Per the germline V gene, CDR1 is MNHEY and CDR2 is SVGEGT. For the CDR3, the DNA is TGTGCCAGCAACCAGGGACAGGGAGACATTCAGTACTTC. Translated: CASNQGQGDIQYF.

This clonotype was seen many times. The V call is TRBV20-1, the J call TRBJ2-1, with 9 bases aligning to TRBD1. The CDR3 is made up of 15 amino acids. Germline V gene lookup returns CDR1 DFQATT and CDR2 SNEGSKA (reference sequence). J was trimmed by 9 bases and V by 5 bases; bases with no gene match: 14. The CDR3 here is CSAEFPGQGSIEQFF. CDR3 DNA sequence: TGCAGTGCTGAATTCCCGGGACAGGGAAGCATTGAGCAGTTCTTC.

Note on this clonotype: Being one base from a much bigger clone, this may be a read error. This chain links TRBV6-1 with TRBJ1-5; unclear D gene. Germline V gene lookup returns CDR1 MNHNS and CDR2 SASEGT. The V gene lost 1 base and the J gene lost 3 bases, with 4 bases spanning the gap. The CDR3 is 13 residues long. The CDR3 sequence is CASSEGPNQPQHF. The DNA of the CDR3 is TGTGCCAGCAGTGAAGGGCCCAATCAGCCCCAGCATTTT.

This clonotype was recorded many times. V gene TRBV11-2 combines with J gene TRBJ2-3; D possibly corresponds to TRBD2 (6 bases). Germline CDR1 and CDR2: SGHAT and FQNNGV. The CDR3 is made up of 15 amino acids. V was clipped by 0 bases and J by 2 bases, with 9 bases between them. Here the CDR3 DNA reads TGTGCCAGCAGCTTAGACGGGAGAGCCACAGATACGCAGTATTTT. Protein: CASSLDGRATDTQYF.

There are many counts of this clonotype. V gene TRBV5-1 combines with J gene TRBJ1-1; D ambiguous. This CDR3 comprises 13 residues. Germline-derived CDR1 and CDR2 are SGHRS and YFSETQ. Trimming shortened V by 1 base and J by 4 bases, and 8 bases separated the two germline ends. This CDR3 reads CASSLIEGTEAFF. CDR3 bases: TGCGCCAGCAGCTTGATAGAGGGCACTGAAGCTTTCTTT.

The CDR3 loop is CASSYSRAGEGEQFF. The CDR3 DNA sequence: TGTGCCAGCAGTTACTCGAGGGCAGGGGAGGGAGAGCAGTTCTTC. This chain uses TRBV28 with TRBJ2-1, with D maybe TRBD2 (7 bases). The germline gives CDR1 MDHEN, CDR2 SYDVKM. V lost 4 bases and J lost 10, with 20 bases in between. The CDR3 has 15 amino acids.

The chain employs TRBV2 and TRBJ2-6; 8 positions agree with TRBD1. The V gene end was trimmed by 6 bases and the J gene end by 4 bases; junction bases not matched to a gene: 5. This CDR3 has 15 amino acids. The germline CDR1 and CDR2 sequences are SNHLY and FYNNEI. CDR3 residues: CASSNRGFGANVLTF. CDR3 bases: TGTGCCAGCAGCAACAGGGGGTTCGGGGCCAACGTCCTGACTTTC. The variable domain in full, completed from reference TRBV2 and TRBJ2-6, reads EPEVTQTPSHQVTQMGQEVILRCVPISNHLYFYWYRQILGQKVEFLVSFYNNEISEKSEIFDDQFSVERPDGSNFTLKIRSTKLEDSAMYFCASSNRGFGANVLTFGAGSRLTVL.